The next 18 T cell receptor beta chains were all read from a single sample in a study of shared clonotypes between healthy human individuals. Assay used: immunoSEQ multiplex PCR; TCRdb lists only in-frame clones, some missing. Counted here are around 610,000 clones, roughly 96% occurring once; the ten biggest clones make up roughly 0.1%. CD8 cells regarded as naive lacked CD45RO, were positively chosen for CCR7, and omitted terminally differentiated effector memory CD45RA+ cells. Sequencing was done on a sample of naive CD8+ T cells sorted from blood. These receptors all come from a woman aged 25 to 39 in good health.

CDR3 residues: CASSYSTDSNQPQHF. The CDR3 region has the DNA TGTGCCAGCAGTTACTCGACGGATAGCAATCAGCCCCAGCATTTT. The genes are TRBV6-6 and TRBJ1-5; D is unresolved. This CDR3 has 15 amino acids. Trimming pared 0 bases from V and 0 bases from J, leaving 6 bases between. CDR1 MNHNY and CDR2 SVGAGI come from the germline V gene (reference sequence).

The rearrangement links TRBV7-9 to TRBJ2-7; TRBD2 is a possible D gene (6 bases). The CDR3 covers 14 residues. Germline V lookup: CDR1 SEHNR, CDR2 FQNEAQ (reference sequence). V was clipped by 5 bases and J by 6 bases, with 17 bases between them. The CDR3 DNA sequence: TGTGCCAGCAGCCCCGGGGACTCGGCCCCCGAGCAGTACTTC. This encodes CASSPGDSAPEQYF.

This clone was seen a single time. The chain combines TRBV29-1 with TRBJ2-2; no clear D. The V end lost 1 base, the J end lost 1 base, and 7 bases lay between the germline ends. Germline CDR1 and CDR2: SQVTM and ANQGSEA. CDR3 length: 14 residues. In DNA, the CDR3 is TGCAGCGTTGAAGGGTTAGGGAACACCGGGGAGCTGTTTTTT. Its translation: CSVEGLGNTGELFF.

This clone was seen once. The CDR3 loop reads CASSGTGYDGYTF. CDR3 sequence (DNA): TGCGCCAGCAGCGGGACAGGGTACGATGGCTACACCTTC. The chain recombines TRBV5-1 with TRBJ1-2; 9 bases fit TRBD1. The germline V gene has CDR1 SGHRS and CDR2 YFSETQ. CDR3 length equals 13 residues. Trimming cost V 4 bases and J 6 bases; bases outside gene matches: 4. The whole variable domain, filled in from reference TRBV5-1 and TRBJ1-2, reads KAGVTQTPRYLIKTRGQQVTLSCSPISGHRSVSWYQQTPGQGLQFLFEYFSETQRNKGNFPGRFSGRQFSNSRSEMNVSTLELGDSALYLCASSGTGYDGYTFGSGTRLTVV.

The chain has TRBV30 and TRBJ1-4; D gene ambiguous. The CDR3 is 11 residues long. The V gene's germline CDR1 is GTSNPN and CDR2 SVGIG (reference sequence). V was shortened by 3 bases and J by 4 bases, with 3 bases between the two germline ends. The CDR3 DNA follows: TGTGCCTGGAGGTTTAATGAAAAACTGTTTTTT. Amino acid sequence: CAWRFNEKLFF. Variable domain in full (rest from reference TRBV30 and TRBJ1-4): SQTIHQWPATLVQPVGSPLSLECTVEGTSNPNLYWYRQAAGRGLQLLFYSVGIGQISSEVPQNLSASRPQDRQFILSSKKLLLSDSGFYLCAWRFNEKLFFGSGTQLSVL.

The chain links TRBV2 to TRBJ2-5; 11 nucleotides align to TRBD1. The V and J ends lost 9 bases and 3 bases, in that order; junction bases with no gene match: 6. Germline lookup yields CDR1 SNHLY and CDR2 FYNNEI. This CDR3 contains 14 residues. CDR3 bases: TGTGCCAGGGCAGGACAGGGGGCAGAAGAGACCCAGTACTTC. Amino acid sequence: CARAGQGAEETQYF.

The chain uses TRBV6-1 and TRBJ2-1; 9 nucleotides align to TRBD2. Germline V lookup: CDR1 MNHNS, CDR2 SASEGT. The CDR3 is 17 amino acids. The V gene end was trimmed by 0 bases and the J gene end by 4 bases; junction bases not matched to a gene: 7. The CDR3 coding sequence is TGTGCCAGCAGTGAAGCGCTTTGGACTAGCGTATACAATGAGCAGTTCTTC. Translating gives CASSEALWTSVYNEQFF.

The CDR3 sequence: CASIPGKVSGELFF. The CDR3 DNA follows: TGTGCCAGCATCCCCGGGAAAGTATCCGGGGAGCTGTTTTTT. The chain recombines TRBV7-8 with TRBJ2-2; perhaps TRBD2 as D (5 bases). Germline V gene sequence: CDR1 SGHVS, CDR2 FQNEAQ. Trimming removed 7 bases from V and 6 bases from J, with 15 bases in between. The CDR3 contains 14 residues.

The CDR3 protein is CASSSLAGYNEQFF. In DNA form, the CDR3 reads TGTGCCAGCAGCTCACTAGCGGGCTACAATGAGCAGTTCTTC. The chain is built from TRBV11-2 and TRBJ2-1, with 9 bases aligning to TRBD2. CDR3 length: 14 amino acids. J gave up 3 bases and V 4 bases, and 1 base lay outside the gene matches. Germline assignment: CDR1 SGHAT and CDR2 FQNNGV.

This chain links TRBV2 with TRBJ2-5, with TRBD2 as a possible D gene (5 bases). TRBJ2-7 explains the end of the DNA better; the J call may be wrong. The CDR3 runs to 13 residues. The germline V gene encodes CDR1 SNHLY and CDR2 FYNNEI. CDR3 DNA: TGTGCCACTAGCTGGGGTCCAGACTACGAGCAGTACTTC. Its protein is CATSWGPDYEQYF.

The chain carries TRBV4-1 and TRBJ1-4; D is undetermined. Trimming removed 6 bases at V and 6 bases at J, with 14 bases between. The germline CDR1 and CDR2 sequences are MGHRA and YSYEKL. The CDR3 is 14 amino acids. The CDR3 is CASSPGVGYEKLFF. For the CDR3, the DNA is TGCGCCAGCAGTCCTGGCGTCGGCTATGAAAAACTGTTTTTT.

The chain recombines TRBV15 with TRBJ2-2, with D possibly matching TRBD1 (6 bases). CDR1 and CDR2 (germline): LNHNV, YYDKDF (reference sequence). V was cut by 8 bases and J by 3 bases, with 7 bases left in between. The CDR3 covers 12 residues. The CDR3 DNA reads TGTGCCACCGGGGGCGACACCGGGGAGCTGTTTTTT. It specifies CATGGDTGELFF.

The chain recombines TRBV5-5 with TRBJ2-1, with D tentatively TRBD1 (5 bases). Germline V gives CDR1 SGHKS, CDR2 YYEKEE (reference sequence). CDR3 size: 11 residues. The V end lost 0 bases, the J end lost 10 bases, and 5 bases lay between the germline ends. The CDR3 DNA follows: TGTGCCAGCAGCTTGGGGACAGAGCAGTTCTTC. It is translated as CASSLGTEQFF.

The V and J genes are TRBV6-1 and TRBJ2-2, with 10 positions matching TRBD1. The CDR3 sequence is 16 residues long. From germline, CDR1 is MNHNS and CDR2 SASEGT. V was clipped by 2 bases and J by 5 bases; unmatched bases: 5. Here the CDR3 reads CASSEMGQGPTGELFF. The CDR3 nucleotides are TGTGCCAGCAGTGAAATGGGACAGGGGCCGACCGGGGAGCTGTTTTTT.

This clone has a single count. This rearrangement joins TRBV9 to TRBJ1-1; D unresolved. The CDR3 is made up of 14 amino acids. CDR1 is SGDLS and CDR2 is YYNGEE in the germline V gene. The V gene lost 0 bases and the J gene lost 2 bases, with 8 bases spanning the gap. The CDR3 here is CASSVVNRNTEAFF. CDR3 DNA sequence: TGTGCCAGCAGCGTAGTTAACAGAAACACTGAAGCTTTCTTT.

The chain uses TRBV9 and TRBJ2-3; 10 positions agree with TRBD2. This CDR3 is 16 amino acids long. CDR1 and CDR2 from the germline V gene are SGDLS and YYNGEE. The junction had 7 bases not matched to a gene; V was cut back by 0 bases and J by 6 bases. CDR3 region: CASSVGGGTSVDTQYF. The CDR3 DNA reads as TGTGCCAGCAGCGTAGGGGGCGGGACTAGCGTGGATACGCAGTATTTT.

The chain uses TRBV5-1 and TRBJ2-7; possibly TRBD2 for D (6 bases). V lost 4 bases to trimming and J lost 2 bases, with 16 bases between them. CDR1 and CDR2 (germline): SGHRS, YFSETQ. This CDR3 comprises 15 residues. CDR3 amino acids: CASSHGTPGPYEQYF. In DNA, the CDR3 is TGCGCCAGCAGCCACGGGACTCCTGGACCCTACGAGCAGTACTTC.

V gene TRBV13 combines with J gene TRBJ1-2, with D uncertain. Looked up from germline, CDR1 is PRHDT and CDR2 is FYEKMQ (reference sequence). The length of the CDR3 is 13 residues. Trimming left V 2 bases short and J 6 bases short, with 10 bases between. CDR3 nucleotides: TGTGCCAGCAGCTTACGGCAGGTGAATGGCTACACCTTC. Translation: CASSLRQVNGYTF.